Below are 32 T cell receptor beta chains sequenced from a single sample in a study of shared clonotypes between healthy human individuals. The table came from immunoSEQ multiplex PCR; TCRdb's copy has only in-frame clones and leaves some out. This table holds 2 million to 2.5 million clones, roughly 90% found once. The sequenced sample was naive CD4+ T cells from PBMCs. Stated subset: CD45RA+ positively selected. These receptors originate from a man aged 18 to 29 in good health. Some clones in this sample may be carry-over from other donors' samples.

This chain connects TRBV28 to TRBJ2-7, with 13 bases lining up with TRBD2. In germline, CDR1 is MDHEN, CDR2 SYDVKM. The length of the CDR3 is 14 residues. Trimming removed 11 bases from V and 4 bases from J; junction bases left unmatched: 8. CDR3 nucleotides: TGTGCCCACGGGACTAGCGGGAACTGGTACGAGCAGTACTTC. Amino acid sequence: CAHGTSGNWYEQYF. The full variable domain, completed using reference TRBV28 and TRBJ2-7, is DVKVTQSSRYLVKRTGEKVFLECVQDMDHENMFWYRQDPGLGLRLIYFSYDVKMKEKGDIPEGYSVSREKKERFSLILESASTNQTSMYLCAHGTSGNWYEQYFGPGTRLTVT.

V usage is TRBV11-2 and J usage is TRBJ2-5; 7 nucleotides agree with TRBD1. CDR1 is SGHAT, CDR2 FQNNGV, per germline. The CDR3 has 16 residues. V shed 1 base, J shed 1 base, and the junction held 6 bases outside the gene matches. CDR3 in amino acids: CASSLGTRGIQETQYF. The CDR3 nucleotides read TGTGCCAGCAGCTTAGGGACCAGGGGGATCCAAGAGACCCAGTACTTC.

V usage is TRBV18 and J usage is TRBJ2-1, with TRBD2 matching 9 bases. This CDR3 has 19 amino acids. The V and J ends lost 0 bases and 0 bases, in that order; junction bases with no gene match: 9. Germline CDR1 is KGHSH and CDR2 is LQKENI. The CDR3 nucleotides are TGTGCCAGCTCACCACCGGGGGGACTAGCTCGAGGCTCCTACAATGAGCAGTTCTTC. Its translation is CASSPPGGLARGSYNEQFF.

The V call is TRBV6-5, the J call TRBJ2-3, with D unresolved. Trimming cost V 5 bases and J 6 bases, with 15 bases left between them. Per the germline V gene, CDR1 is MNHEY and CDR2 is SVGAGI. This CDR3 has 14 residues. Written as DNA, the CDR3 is TGTGCCAGCAGTCGAAAGGGATATTCGGATACGCAGTATTTT. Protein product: CASSRKGYSDTQYF.

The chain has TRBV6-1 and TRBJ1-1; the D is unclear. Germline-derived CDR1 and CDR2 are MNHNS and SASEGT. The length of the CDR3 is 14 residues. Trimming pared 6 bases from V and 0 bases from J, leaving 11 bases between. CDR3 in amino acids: CASSPQYLNTEAFF. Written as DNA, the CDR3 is TGTGCCAGCAGCCCACAGTACTTGAACACTGAAGCTTTCTTT.

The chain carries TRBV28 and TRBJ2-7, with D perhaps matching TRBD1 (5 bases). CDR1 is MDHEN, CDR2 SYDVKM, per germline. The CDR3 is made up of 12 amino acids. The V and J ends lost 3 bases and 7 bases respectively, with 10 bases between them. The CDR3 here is CASSLNRKEQYF. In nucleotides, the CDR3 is TGTGCCAGCAGTTTGAACAGGAAAGAGCAGTACTTC.

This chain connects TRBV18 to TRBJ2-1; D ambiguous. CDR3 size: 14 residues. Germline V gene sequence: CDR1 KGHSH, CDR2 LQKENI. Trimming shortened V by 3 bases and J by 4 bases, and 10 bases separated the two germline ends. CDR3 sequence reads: CASSPASFYNEQFF. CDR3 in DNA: TGTGCCAGCTCACCGGCCAGCTTTTACAATGAGCAGTTCTTC.

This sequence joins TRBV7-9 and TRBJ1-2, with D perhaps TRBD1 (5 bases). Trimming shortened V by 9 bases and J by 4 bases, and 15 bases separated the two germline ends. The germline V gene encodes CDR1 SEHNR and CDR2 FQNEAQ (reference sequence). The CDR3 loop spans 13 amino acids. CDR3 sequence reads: CASRGREGYGYTF. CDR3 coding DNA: TGTGCCAGTAGGGGCAGGGAGGGCTATGGCTACACCTTC. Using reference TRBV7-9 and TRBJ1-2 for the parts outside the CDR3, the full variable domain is DTGVSQNPRHKITKRGQNVTFRCDPISEHNRLYWYRQTLGQGPEFLTYFQNEAQLEKSRLLSDRFSAERPKGSFSTLEIQRTEQGDSAMYLCASRGREGYGYTFGSGTRLTVV.

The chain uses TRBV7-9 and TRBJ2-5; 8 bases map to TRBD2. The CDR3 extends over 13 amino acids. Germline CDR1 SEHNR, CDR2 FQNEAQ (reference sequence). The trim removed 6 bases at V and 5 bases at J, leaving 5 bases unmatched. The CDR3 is CASRRGAWETQYF. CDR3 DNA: TGTGCCAGCAGGCGGGGGGCCTGGGAGACCCAGTACTTC. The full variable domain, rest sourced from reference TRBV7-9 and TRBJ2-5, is DTGVSQNPRHKITKRGQNVTFRCDPISEHNRLYWYRQTLGQGPEFLTYFQNEAQLEKSRLLSDRFSAERPKGSFSTLEIQRTEQGDSAMYLCASRRGAWETQYFGPGTRLLVL.

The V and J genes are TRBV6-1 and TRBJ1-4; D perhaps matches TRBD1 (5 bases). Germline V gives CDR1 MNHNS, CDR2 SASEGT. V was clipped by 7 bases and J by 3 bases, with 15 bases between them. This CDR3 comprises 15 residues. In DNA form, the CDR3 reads TGTGCCAGCACCGCCCTCAGGGCCCCTAATGAAAAACTGTTTTTT. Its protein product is CASTALRAPNEKLFF.

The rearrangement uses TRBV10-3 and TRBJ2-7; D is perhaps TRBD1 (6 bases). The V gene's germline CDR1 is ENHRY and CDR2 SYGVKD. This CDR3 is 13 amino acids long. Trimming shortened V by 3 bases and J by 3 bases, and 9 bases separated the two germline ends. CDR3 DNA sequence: TGTGCCATCAGTGATCAGGGGATCTACGAGCAGTACTTC. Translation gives CAISDQGIYEQYF.

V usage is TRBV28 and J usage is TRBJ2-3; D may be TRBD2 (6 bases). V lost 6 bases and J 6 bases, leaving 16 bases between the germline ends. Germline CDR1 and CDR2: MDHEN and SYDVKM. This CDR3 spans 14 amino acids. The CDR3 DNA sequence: TGTGCCAGCAGGTATAGGAGGGCCGGTGATACGCAGTATTTT. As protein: CASRYRRAGDTQYF.

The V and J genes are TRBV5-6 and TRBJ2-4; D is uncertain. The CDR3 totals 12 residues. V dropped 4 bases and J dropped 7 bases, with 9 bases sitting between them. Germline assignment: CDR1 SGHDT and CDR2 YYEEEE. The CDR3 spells CASSIFSNIQYF. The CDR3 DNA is TGTGCCAGCAGCATTTTTTCGAACATTCAGTACTTC.

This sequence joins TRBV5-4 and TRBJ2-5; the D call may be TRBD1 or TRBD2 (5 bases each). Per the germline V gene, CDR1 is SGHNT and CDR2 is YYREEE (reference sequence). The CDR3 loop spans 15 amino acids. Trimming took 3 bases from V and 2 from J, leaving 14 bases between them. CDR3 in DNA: TGTGCCAGCAGCTCAACTAGGCCAGGGCAAGAGACCCAGTACTTC. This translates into CASSSTRPGQETQYF. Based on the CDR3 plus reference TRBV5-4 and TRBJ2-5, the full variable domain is ETGVTQSPTHLIKTRGQQVTLRCSSQSGHNTVSWYQQALGQGPQFIFQYYREEENGRGNFPPRFSGLQFPNYSSELNVNALELDDSALYLCASSSTRPGQETQYFGPGTRLLVL.

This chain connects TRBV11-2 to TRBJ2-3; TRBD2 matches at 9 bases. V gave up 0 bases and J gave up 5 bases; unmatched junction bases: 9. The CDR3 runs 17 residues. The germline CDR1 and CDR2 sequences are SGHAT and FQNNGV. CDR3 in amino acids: CASSLDRELAGGDTQYF. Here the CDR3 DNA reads TGTGCCAGCAGCTTAGATAGAGAACTAGCGGGTGGAGATACGCAGTATTTT.

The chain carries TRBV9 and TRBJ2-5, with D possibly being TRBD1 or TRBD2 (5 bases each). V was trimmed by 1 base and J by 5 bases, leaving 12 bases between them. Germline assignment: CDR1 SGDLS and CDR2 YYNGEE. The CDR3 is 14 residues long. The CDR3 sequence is CASSVQGVGETQYF. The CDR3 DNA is TGTGCCAGCAGCGTACAGGGAGTCGGCGAGACCCAGTACTTC. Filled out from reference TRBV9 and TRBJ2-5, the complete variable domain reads DSGVTQTPKHLITATGQRVTLRCSPRSGDLSVYWYQQSLDQGLQFLIQYYNGEERAKGNILERFSAQQFPDLHSELNLSSLELGDSALYFCASSVQGVGETQYFGPGTRLLVL.

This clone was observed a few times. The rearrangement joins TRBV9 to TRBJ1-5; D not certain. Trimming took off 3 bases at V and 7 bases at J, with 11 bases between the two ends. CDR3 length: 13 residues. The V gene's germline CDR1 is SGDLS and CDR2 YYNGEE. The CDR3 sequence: CASSATSGQPQHF. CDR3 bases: TGTGCCAGCAGCGCCACTTCAGGACAGCCCCAGCATTTT.

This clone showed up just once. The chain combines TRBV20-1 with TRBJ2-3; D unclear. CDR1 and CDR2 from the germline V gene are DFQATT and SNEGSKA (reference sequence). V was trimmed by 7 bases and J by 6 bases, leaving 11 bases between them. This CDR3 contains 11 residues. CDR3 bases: TGCAGTGAGAGGCTCGGGGATACGCAGTATTTT. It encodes CSERLGDTQYF.

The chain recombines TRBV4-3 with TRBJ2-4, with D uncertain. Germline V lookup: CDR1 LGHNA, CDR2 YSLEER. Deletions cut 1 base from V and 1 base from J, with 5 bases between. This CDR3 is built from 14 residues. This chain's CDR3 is CASSQVLAKNIQYF. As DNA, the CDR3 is TGCGCCAGCAGCCAAGTTCTGGCCAAAAACATTCAGTACTTC.

CDR3 nucleotides: TGTGCCAGCAGTATAGGCCATGTTGTTTGGGAGACCCAGTACTTC. The encoded protein is CASSIGHVVWETQYF. This chain links TRBV28 with TRBJ2-5; D is uncertain. The CDR3 contains 15 residues. Germline V gene data show CDR1 as MDHEN and CDR2 as SYDVKM. The V end lost 5 bases, the J end lost 5 bases, and 18 bases lay between the germline ends. The whole variable domain, filled in from reference TRBV28 and TRBJ2-5, reads DVKVTQSSRYLVKRTGEKVFLECVQDMDHENMFWYRQDPGLGLRLIYFSYDVKMKEKGDIPEGYSVSREKKERFSLILESASTNQTSMYLCASSIGHVVWETQYFGPGTRLLVL.

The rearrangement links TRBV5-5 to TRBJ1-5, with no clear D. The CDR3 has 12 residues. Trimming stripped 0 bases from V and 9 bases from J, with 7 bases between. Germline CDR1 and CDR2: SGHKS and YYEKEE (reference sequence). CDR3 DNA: TGTGCCAGCAGCTTGGGGGAGTTGCCCCAGCATTTT. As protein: CASSLGELPQHF. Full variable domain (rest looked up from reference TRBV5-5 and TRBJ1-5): DAGVTQSPTHLIKTRGQQVTLRCSPISGHKSVSWYQQVLGQGPQFIFQYYEKEERGRGNFPDRFSARQFPNYSSELNVNALLLGDSALYLCASSLGELPQHFGDGTRLSIL.

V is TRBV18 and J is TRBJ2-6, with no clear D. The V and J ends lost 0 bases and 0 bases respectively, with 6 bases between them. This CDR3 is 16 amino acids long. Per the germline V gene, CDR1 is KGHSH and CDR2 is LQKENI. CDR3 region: CASSPPHPSGANVLTF. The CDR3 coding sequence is TGTGCCAGCTCACCACCGCACCCCTCTGGGGCCAACGTCCTGACTTTC.

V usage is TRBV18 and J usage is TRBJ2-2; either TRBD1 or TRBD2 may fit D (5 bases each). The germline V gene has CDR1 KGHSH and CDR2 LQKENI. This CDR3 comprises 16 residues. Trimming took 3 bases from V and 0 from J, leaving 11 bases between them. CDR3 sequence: CASSPRGRTNTGELFF. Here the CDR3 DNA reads TGTGCCAGCTCACCCCGGGGACGCACGAACACCGGGGAGCTGTTTTTT.

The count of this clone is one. CDR3 sequence reads: CASSIFGDSGANVLTF. In DNA, the CDR3 is TGTGCCAGTAGTATTTTTGGGGACTCTGGGGCCAACGTCCTGACTTTC. V and J are TRBV19 and TRBJ2-6; D gene uncertain. The V and J ends lost 3 bases and 0 bases respectively, with 9 bases between them. Germline lookup yields CDR1 LNHDA and CDR2 SQIVND (reference sequence). The CDR3 runs 16 residues.

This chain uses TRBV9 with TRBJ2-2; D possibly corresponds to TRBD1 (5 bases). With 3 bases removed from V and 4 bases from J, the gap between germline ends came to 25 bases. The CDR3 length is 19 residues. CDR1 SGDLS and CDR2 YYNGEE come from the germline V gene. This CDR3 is CASSEGLGRVVLGTGELFF. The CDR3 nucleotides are TGTGCCAGCAGCGAGGGGCTTGGCAGGGTGGTATTGGGCACCGGGGAGCTGTTTTTT.

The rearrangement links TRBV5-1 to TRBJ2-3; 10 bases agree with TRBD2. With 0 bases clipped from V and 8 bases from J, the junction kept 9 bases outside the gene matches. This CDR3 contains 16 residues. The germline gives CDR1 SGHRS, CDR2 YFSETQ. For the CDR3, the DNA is TGCGCCAGCAGCTTGGAAGCCAGCGGGAGGGCCGCTACGCAGTATTTT. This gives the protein CASSLEASGRAATQYF.

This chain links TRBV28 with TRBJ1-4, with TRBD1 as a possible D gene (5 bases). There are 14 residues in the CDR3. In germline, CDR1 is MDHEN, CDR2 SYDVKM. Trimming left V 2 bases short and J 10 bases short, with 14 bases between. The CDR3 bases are TGTGCCAGCAGTTTAATCGGCAGGGATGGAAAACTGTTTTTT. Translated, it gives CASSLIGRDGKLFF.

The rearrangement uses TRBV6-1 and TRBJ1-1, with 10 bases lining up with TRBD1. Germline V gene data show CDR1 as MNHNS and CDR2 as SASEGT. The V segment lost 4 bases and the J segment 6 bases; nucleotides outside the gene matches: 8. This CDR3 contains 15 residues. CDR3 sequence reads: CASSGTGTGDAEAFF. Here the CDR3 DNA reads TGTGCCAGCAGTGGAACCGGGACAGGGGATGCTGAAGCTTTCTTT.

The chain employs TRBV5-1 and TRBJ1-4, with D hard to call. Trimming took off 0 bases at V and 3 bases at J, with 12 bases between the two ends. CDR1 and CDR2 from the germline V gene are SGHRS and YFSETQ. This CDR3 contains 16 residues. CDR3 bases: TGCGCCAGCAGCTTGGAACCCAGTGGGTCTAATGAAAAACTGTTTTTT. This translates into CASSLEPSGSNEKLFF.

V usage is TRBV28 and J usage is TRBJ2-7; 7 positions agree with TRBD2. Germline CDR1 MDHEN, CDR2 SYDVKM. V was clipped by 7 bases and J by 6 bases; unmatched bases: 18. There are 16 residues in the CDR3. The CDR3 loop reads CASISGGSTWRSEQYF. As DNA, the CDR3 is TGTGCCAGCATCTCGGGCGGGAGTACGTGGAGGAGCGAGCAGTACTTC.

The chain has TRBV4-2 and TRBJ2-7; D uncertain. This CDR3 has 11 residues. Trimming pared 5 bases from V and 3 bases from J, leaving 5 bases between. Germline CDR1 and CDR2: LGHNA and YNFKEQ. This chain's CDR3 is CASSIYYEQYF. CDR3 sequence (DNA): TGTGCCAGCAGCATCTACTACGAGCAGTACTTC.

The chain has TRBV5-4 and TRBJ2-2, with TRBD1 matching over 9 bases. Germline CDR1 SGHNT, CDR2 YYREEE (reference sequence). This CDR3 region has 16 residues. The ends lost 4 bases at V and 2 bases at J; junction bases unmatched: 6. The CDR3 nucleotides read TGTGCCAGCAGCCGTCGACAGGGGGGAAACACCGGGGAGCTGTTTTTT. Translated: CASSRRQGGNTGELFF.